Below are 19 T cell receptor beta chains sequenced from a single sample in a study of tumor-infiltrating lymphocytes in localized non-small cell lung cancer. Clones were read by immunoSEQ multiplex PCR, and TCRdb kept only the in-frame ones, dropping some. The top ten hold around 4.3% of the sample, which has more than 9,500 clones, about 79% seen once. The sample taken for sequencing was lung tumor tissue. These receptor sequences come from a human donor with non-small cell lung cancer.

The chain has TRBV10-3 and TRBJ2-5; unclear D gene. The CDR3 totals 11 residues. Germline CDR1 ENHRY, CDR2 SYGVKD. V dropped 10 bases and J dropped 4 bases, with 10 bases sitting between them. The CDR3 coding sequence is TGTGCCACCCTAGAGAGAGAGACCCAGTACTTC. Its translation: CATLERETQYF.

This clone is labeled large. The V gene is TRBV7-2, the J gene TRBJ1-2; 7 positions match TRBD1. V lost 5 bases, J lost 4 bases, and 10 bases stayed unmatched. This CDR3 is 15 amino acids long. Germline V lookup: CDR1 SGHTA, CDR2 FQGNSA. The CDR3 DNA sequence: TGTGCCAGCAGCCCTACGGGACAGTTGCGCTATGGCTACACCTTC. Translation gives CASSPTGQLRYGYTF.

The chain's CDR3 is CASSNKAGSYNEQFF. CDR3 nucleotide sequence: TGCGCCAGCAGCAACAAGGCGGGGAGCTACAATGAGCAGTTCTTC. The gene calls are TRBV5-1 and TRBJ2-1; D may be TRBD2 (6 bases). The V and J ends lost 4 bases and 3 bases respectively, with 14 bases between them. CDR1 is SGHRS, CDR2 YFSETQ, per germline. The CDR3 runs to 15 residues.

The chain carries TRBV10-2 and TRBJ2-3; D is ambiguous. V lost 4 bases to trimming and J lost 2 bases, with 10 bases between them. Germline-derived CDR1 and CDR2 are WSHSY and SAAADI. This CDR3 is 14 amino acids long. In nucleotides, the CDR3 is TGCGCCAGCAGTGTTACTGGATACACAGATACGCAGTATTTT. This gives the protein CASSVTGYTDTQYF.

J is TRBJ1-3 and V is TRBV5-1, with D perhaps matching TRBD1 (5 bases). V was pared by 4 bases and J by 4 bases, with 15 bases between. CDR3 length: 15 amino acids. Germline V gene data show CDR1 as SGHRS and CDR2 as YFSETQ. CDR3 residues: CASSENLGPGNTIYF. CDR3 in DNA: TGCGCCAGCAGCGAAAACCTGGGGCCCGGAAACACCATATATTTT.

This clone was recorded only once. This chain connects TRBV11-2 to TRBJ2-7, with 13 positions matching TRBD2. The germline gives CDR1 SGHAT, CDR2 FQNNGV. CDR3 length: 18 amino acids. The ends lost 5 bases at V and 1 base at J; junction bases unmatched: 11. The CDR3 reads CASSPGLAGVGRSYEQYF. The CDR3 DNA reads as TGTGCCAGCAGCCCAGGACTAGCGGGAGTGGGGCGGTCCTACGAGCAGTACTTC.

This clone was counted a single time. The rearrangement joins TRBV28 to TRBJ1-5; 7 bases agree with TRBD1. With V trimmed by 5 bases and J by 5 bases, 0 bases remained unmatched. The length of the CDR3 is 12 residues. CDR1 is MDHEN, CDR2 SYDVKM, per germline. CDR3 region: CASSTGDQPQHF. CDR3 sequence (DNA): TGTGCCAGCAGTACAGGGGATCAGCCCCAGCATTTT.

The chain employs TRBV28 and TRBJ1-1, with TRBD1 as a possible D gene (5 bases). V was cut by 4 bases and J by 1 base, with 13 bases left in between. CDR1 is MDHEN, CDR2 SYDVKM, per germline. This CDR3 has 15 amino acids. Here the CDR3 reads CASSSPGTPNTEAFF. The DNA of the CDR3 is TGTGCCAGCAGTTCCCCCGGGACGCCGAACACTGAAGCTTTCTTT. Together with reference TRBV28 and TRBJ1-1, the CDR3 gives the full variable domain: DVKVTQSSRYLVKRTGEKVFLECVQDMDHENMFWYRQDPGLGLRLIYFSYDVKMKEKGDIPEGYSVSREKKERFSLILESASTNQTSMYLCASSSPGTPNTEAFFGQGTRLTVV.

The chain employs TRBV19 and TRBJ1-5; 7 bases are shared with TRBD1. Germline values: CDR1 LNHDA, CDR2 SQIVND (reference sequence). Trimming removed 4 bases from V and 5 bases from J; junction bases left unmatched: 8. The CDR3 sequence is 15 residues long. The CDR3 nucleotides read TGTGCCAGTAGTAGGGACAGTATAACGCATCAGCCCCAGCATTTT. It codes for CASSRDSITHQPQHF.

The V call is TRBV6-5, the J call TRBJ1-1; unclear D gene. This CDR3 has 12 residues. Per germline, CDR1 MNHEY and CDR2 SVGAGI. Trimming removed 2 bases at V and 8 bases at J, with 9 bases between. The CDR3 reads CASSYSGVEAFF. CDR3 bases: TGTGCCAGCAGTTACAGCGGTGTCGAAGCTTTCTTT.

This clone turned up a few times. This rearrangement joins TRBV18 to TRBJ2-6, with D tentatively TRBD1 (5 bases). Germline CDR1 and CDR2: KGHSH and LQKENI. V was shortened by 3 bases and J by 1 base, with 7 bases between the two germline ends. The CDR3 totals 15 residues. The CDR3 region is CASSPRTSGANVLTF. The CDR3 DNA is TGTGCCAGCTCACCTAGGACATCTGGGGCCAACGTCCTGACTTTC.

The chain has TRBV7-3 and TRBJ2-1, with 7 bases that match TRBD2. The CDR3 is 16 residues long. With 2 bases clipped from V and 5 bases from J, the junction kept 9 bases outside the gene matches. CDR1 is SGHTA, CDR2 FQGTGA, per germline. CDR3 region: CASSLLGGTTHNEQFF. DNA of the CDR3: TGTGCCAGCAGCTTATTGGGAGGGACTACCCACAATGAGCAGTTCTTC.

J is TRBJ2-7 and V is TRBV14; D could derive from TRBD1 or TRBD2 (5 bases each). Germline CDR1 reads SGHDN; CDR2 reads FVKESK. The V and J ends lost 2 bases and 6 bases respectively, with 23 bases between them. This CDR3 contains 17 residues. This CDR3 is CASSQIVGRGAASEQYF. In DNA, the CDR3 is TGTGCCAGCAGCCAAATTGTAGGGAGAGGGGCTGCAAGCGAGCAGTACTTC.

This sequence joins TRBV6-5 and TRBJ2-5; D possibly corresponds to TRBD1 (5 bases). Per germline, CDR1 MNHEY and CDR2 SVGAGI. V lost 11 bases and J lost 3, with 19 bases in between. This CDR3 region has 14 residues. As DNA, the CDR3 is TGTGCCTCCCAGGGCGCCGGCTTAAAAGAGACCCAGTACTTC. It codes for CASQGAGLKETQYF.

The rearrangement links TRBV7-9 to TRBJ1-2, with TRBD1 as a possible D gene (5 bases). Germline V gene sequence: CDR1 SEHNR, CDR2 FQNEAQ (reference sequence). Trimming pared 1 base from V and 3 bases from J, leaving 12 bases between. The CDR3 extends over 15 amino acids. The CDR3 bases are TGTGCCAGCAGCTTAGGGTCAGGGAGGGACTATGGCTACACCTTC. It yields the protein CASSLGSGRDYGYTF.

This clone was counted a single time. The chain carries TRBV18 and TRBJ2-2; the match to TRBD1 covers 9 bases. This CDR3 is 14 amino acids long. Germline V gene data show CDR1 as KGHSH and CDR2 as LQKENI. V lost 5 bases to trimming and J lost 6 bases; unmatched junction nucleotides: 4. DNA of the CDR3: TGTGCCAGCTCATCGGGACAGGGCGCCGGGGAGCTGTTTTTT. Its translation is CASSSGQGAGELFF.

The V and J genes are TRBV2 and TRBJ1-4, with a tentative D call TRBD1 (6 bases). The CDR3 spans 16 residues. Trimming pared 0 bases from V and 2 bases from J, leaving 10 bases between. Germline lookup yields CDR1 SNHLY and CDR2 FYNNEI. CDR3 sequence (DNA): TGTGCCAGCAGTGAAGCGATGCAGGGGACTAATGAAAAACTGTTTTTT. Residues: CASSEAMQGTNEKLFF.

The chain links TRBV15 to TRBJ2-1; 10 nucleotides agree with TRBD2. The CDR3 extends over 17 amino acids. The V gene end was trimmed by 5 bases and the J gene end by 8 bases; junction bases not matched to a gene: 15. Germline CDR1 is LNHNV and CDR2 is YYDKDF (reference sequence). The DNA for the CDR3 is TGTGCCACCAGCGAAGATCGCGGGGCTAGCGGGAGCGATGAGCAGTTCTTC. It is translated as CATSEDRGASGSDEQFF. Full variable domain (missing parts from reference TRBV15 and TRBJ2-1): DAMVIQNPRYQVTQFGKPVTLSCSQTLNHNVMYWYQQKSSQAPKLLFHYYDKDFNNEADTPDNFQSRRPNTSFCFLDIRSPGLGDTAMYLCATSEDRGASGSDEQFFGPGTRLTVL.

This clone came up a few times. The chain couples TRBV2 to TRBJ1-1; D remains unclear. Germline CDR1 SNHLY, CDR2 FYNNEI. V gave up 6 bases and J gave up 0 bases, with 5 bases separating them. The CDR3 runs 12 residues. The CDR3 loop reads CASRGMNTEAFF. The CDR3 bases are TGTGCCAGCAGGGGGATGAACACTGAAGCTTTCTTT.